A selection of T cell receptor beta chains follows, all from one sample in a study of T cells in Graves' hyperthyroidism and ophthalmopathy. One entry per CDR3 protein, called by TCRdb with MiXCR from the multiplex PCR reads. The sample records a few hundred thousand distinct CDR3 sequences, 13% to 15% being singletons. Sample: blood. These TCRs come from a woman aged 30 to 39 with Graves' ophthalmopathy. The CDR3 runs from the conserved cysteine through the conserved F or W.

J gene: TRBJ2-3; V gene: TRBV20-1; CDR3 protein: CSATPVVSNTDTQYF
J gene: TRBJ1-2; V gene: TRBV5-1; CDR3 protein: CASSQEHLSYGYTF
J gene: TRBJ1-1; V gene: TRBV11-2; CDR3 protein: CASSIRDRANTEAFF
J gene: TRBJ1-4; V gene: TRBV30; CDR3 protein: CAWLRDRAKRNEKLFF
J gene: TRBJ1-2; V gene: TRBV12-3/TRBV12-4; CDR3 protein: CASSLSPQRGYTF
J gene: TRBJ2-1; V gene: TRBV6-1; CDR3 protein: CASCTSGGYNEQFF
J gene: TRBJ2-7; V gene: TRBV6-1; CDR3 protein: CASRMGQGSYEQYF
J gene: TRBJ1-2; V gene: TRBV29-1; CDR3 protein: CSVVHTTGTGYGYTF
J gene: TRBJ1-6; V gene: TRBV28; CDR3 protein: CASSSGPNNSPLHF
J gene: TRBJ2-7; V gene: TRBV24-1; CDR3 protein: CATSDPAPEQVYEQYF